This T cell receptor (beta chain) was sequenced for a study of OX40 agonist ivuxolimab in advanced cancers. About the study as a whole: Ivuxolimab, which targeted the costimulatory receptor OX40 (CD134), was an agonistic, fully human IgG2 monoclonal antibody. The paper describes the monotherapy dose-escalation part (N of about 54 patients) of the phase I trial of ivuxolimab. Patients were allowed to have had prior anti-PD-1, anti-PD-L1 or anti-CTLA-4 therapy, and 30% to 40% of the dose-escalation patients had previously received checkpoint inhibitors. Peripheral TCRbeta sequencing aimed to test whether ivuxolimab altered TCR sequence diversity and caused clonal T-cell expansion. Intravenous ivuxolimab was administered to patients every 2 weeks at six dose levels: 0.01, 0.1, 0.3, 1.5, 3 and 10 mg/kg. Partial responses occurred in three dose-escalation patients, of whom one had hepatocellular carcinoma and two had cutaneous melanoma. In the dose-escalation cohort, roughly four fifths of patients were male, and the mean age was around 60 years, with a range of roughly 20 to 80. Of the approximately 50 dose-escalation patients, hepatocellular carcinoma was present in 19, melanoma in approximately 15, renal cell carcinoma in 9 and head and neck cancer in 9. Study-level results and caveats: Which antigens the clonally expanded peripheral T cells were specific for was not determined. At doses of 0.1 to 3.0 mg/kg, clonal expansion of both CD4+ and CD8+ blood T cells was observed from baseline to week 6. In the 0.1-3.0 mg/kg groups, partial responders were among the patients with the lowest normalized peripheral clonal expansion, particularly in CD8+ T cells. Low levels of normalized T-cell clonal expansion were also seen in some patients who did not respond. After ivuxolimab, expanded clones were on average more numerous among CD8+ T cells than among CD4+ T cells.

Trimming costs V 4 bases and J 2 bases, and their ends lie 9 bases apart. Counted from cysteine to phenylalanine, this CDR3 has 14 amino acids. Only the CDR3 part of the read is kept: 42 bases, read in frame from the first base. Per the germline V gene (reference sequence), LNHNV is the CDR1 and YYDKDF is the CDR2. Genomic DNA was extracted from sorted cells for sequencing of the TCRbeta CDR3 region. The immunoSEQ Assay was used for sequencing of TCRbeta CDR3 regions. Entries here come from immuneACCESS through TCRdb and include only in-frame sequences with V and J called. Some clones fail to appear in such tables; in the studies checked, an unresolved V gene covers under half of the shortfall, and the cause of the remainder is unknown. The sample yields about 25,000 clones; just over 85% were counted once. Roughly 16% of the sample belongs to the ten largest clones. Patients with autoimmune disease history or receiving systemic immunosuppression were excluded from the trial. Peripheral blood for TCR sequencing was drawn from every dose cohort at baseline, at cycle 4 day 1 and at cycle 7 day 1. The samples were drawn from a first-in-human, open-label, multicenter phase I dose-escalation trial of ivuxolimab. Adults with locally advanced or metastatic head and neck squamous cell, hepatocellular, melanoma or renal cell carcinoma were enrolled in the trial. Before TCR sequencing, CD4+ T cells and CD8+ T cells from peripheral blood were sorted into separate populations.

Concerning this clone itself: It has no known antigen specificity. No per-base quality is available; no much larger clone lies one base away.

The chain was built from TRBV15 and TRBJ2-1; the D gene assignment is ambiguous. This receptor was obtained from an adult with an advanced solid tumor such as melanoma, head and neck, liver or kidney cancer. Source: CD4+ or CD8+ T cells sorted from blood, taken in a trial of the OX40 agonist ivuxolimab. The CDR3 has the sequence CATSTPGAYNEQFF. In nucleotide form, the sequence is TGTGCCACCAGCACCCCGGGTGCCTACAATGAGCAGTTCTTC. The full variable domain, completed from the reference TRBV15 and TRBJ2-1 proteins outside the CDR3, reads DAMVIQNPRYQVTQFGKPVTLSCSQTLNHNVMYWYQQKSSQAPKLLFHYYDKDFNNEADTPDNFQSRRPNTSFCFLDIRSPGLGDTAMYLCATSTPGAYNEQFFGPGTRLTVL.